A selection of T cell receptor beta chains follows, all from one sample in a study of blood T cells in healthy people across ages. From the 5' RACE reads, TCRdb called clonotypes with MiXCR, one entry per CDR3 protein. This sample has hundreds of thousands of distinct CDR3 sequences; roughly 50% occur once, and the top ten carry roughly 24%. Sequenced: blood. The source of these receptors is a man aged 40-49 years in good health. CDR3s include the opening cysteine and the closing phenylalanine or tryptophan. D genes are given only for firm matches. Clone size appears in some rows only: once, few, many, or a class for an expanded clone.

J gene: TRBJ2-3; clone size: NA; V gene: TRBV7-2; D gene: NA; CDR3 DNA: TGTGCCAGCAGCCTCCTCGGGATTAGCTGCAGGTCTGATGATACGCAGTATTTT; CDR3 protein: CASSLLGISCRSDDTQYF
J gene: TRBJ2-4; clone size: few; V gene: TRBV7-2; D gene: NA; CDR3 DNA: TGTGCCAGCAGGCCGCCTGACACGGACATTCAGTACTTC; CDR3 protein: CASRPPDTDIQYF
J gene: TRBJ2-3; clone size: few; V gene: TRBV20-1; D gene: TRBD1; CDR3 DNA: TGCAGTGCTAGCCACTATTCAAACAGGGGGCGTAGCACAGATACGCAGTATTTT; CDR3 protein: CSASHYSNRGRSTDTQYF
J gene: TRBJ1-2; clone size: NA; V gene: TRBV2; D gene: NA; CDR3 DNA: TGTGCCAGCAGTGGGCTCCAGGTTAACTATGGCTACACCTTC; CDR3 protein: CASSGLQVNYGYTF
J gene: TRBJ2-3; clone size: NA; V gene: TRBV7-2; D gene: NA; CDR3 DNA: TGTGCCAGCAGCCAAAGGGGGGGAACCCAGGGAGATACGCAGTATTTT; CDR3 protein: CASSQRGGTQGDTQYF
J gene: TRBJ2-5; clone size: once; V gene: TRBV9; D gene: NA; CDR3 DNA: TGTGCCAGCAGCTCTAATGGGGCGGACTACCAAGAGACCCAGTACTTC; CDR3 protein: CASSSNGADYQETQYF
J gene: TRBJ2-1; clone size: NA; V gene: TRBV5-6; D gene: TRBD1; CDR3 DNA: TGTGCCAGCAGCGAAACAGGGGGCCTCTCCTACAATGAGCAGTTCTTC; CDR3 protein: CASSETGGLSYNEQFF
J gene: TRBJ2-1; clone size: once; V gene: TRBV29-1; D gene: NA; CDR3 DNA: TGCAGCGTTTTACCTGGGACCCCTGACATGGGTGAGCAGTTCTTC; CDR3 protein: CSVLPGTPDMGEQFF
J gene: TRBJ2-1; clone size: few; V gene: TRBV16; D gene: NA; CDR3 DNA: TGTGCCAGCAGCCACGACTCGAGCTCCTACAATGAGCAGTTCTTC; CDR3 protein: CASSHDSSSYNEQFF
J gene: TRBJ1-1; clone size: NA; V gene: TRBV7-2; D gene: NA; CDR3 DNA: TGTGCCAGCAGTCAAGAACTACAGGGCACTGAAGCTTTCTTT; CDR3 protein: CASSQELQGTEAFF
J gene: TRBJ2-5; clone size: NA; V gene: TRBV5-6; D gene: TRBD2; CDR3 DNA: TGTGCCAGCAGCTTGGTGCTAGCGGACTCTCCAGAGACCCAGTACTTC; CDR3 protein: CASSLVLADSPETQYF
J gene: TRBJ1-6; clone size: NA; V gene: TRBV27; D gene: NA; CDR3 DNA: TGTGCCAGCGCCCCGGATCGGGGGACGATTTCGGACTCACCCCTCCACTTT; CDR3 protein: CASAPDRGTISDSPLHF
J gene: TRBJ2-7; clone size: few; V gene: TRBV29-1; D gene: NA; CDR3 DNA: TGCAGCGTTGGAGAACAGGGACGCGAGCAGTACTTC; CDR3 protein: CSVGEQGREQYF
J gene: TRBJ2-3; clone size: NA; V gene: TRBV20-1; D gene: TRBD2; CDR3 DNA: TGCAGGGCGGGGGGCGGGAGTGGCGCAGATACGCAGTATTTT; CDR3 protein: CRAGGGSGADTQYF
J gene: TRBJ2-7; clone size: NA; V gene: TRBV7-2; D gene: NA; CDR3 DNA: TGTGCCAGCAGAGAAGTGATCGAGCAGTACTTC; CDR3 protein: CASREVIEQYF
J gene: TRBJ1-2; clone size: NA; V gene: TRBV7-8; D gene: TRBD1; CDR3 DNA: TGTGCCAGCAGCAGGGGCGGCAGGGGGCCGGAAGGCTACACCTTC; CDR3 protein: CASSRGGRGPEGYTF
J gene: TRBJ1-2; clone size: many; V gene: TRBV12-5; D gene: TRBD1; CDR3 DNA: TGTGCTAGTGGTCAGACAGGGAGACCTGAGCGGGGCTACACCTTC; CDR3 protein: CASGQTGRPERGYTF
J gene: TRBJ2-1; clone size: few; V gene: TRBV11-2; D gene: NA; CDR3 DNA: TGTGCCAGCAGCTCGATCTCTACGGGAGTGCAGTTCTTC; CDR3 protein: CASSSISTGVQFF
J gene: TRBJ2-1; clone size: NA; V gene: TRBV7-2; D gene: NA; CDR3 DNA: TGTGCCAGCAGCGTAGATCTCTACAATGAGCAGTTCTTC; CDR3 protein: CASSVDLYNEQFF
J gene: TRBJ1-2; clone size: few; V gene: TRBV3-1; D gene: NA; CDR3 DNA: TGTGCCAGCAGCATCCCTGGCGGGTTGGGTGGCTACACCTTC; CDR3 protein: CASSIPGGLGGYTF
J gene: TRBJ2-7; clone size: NA; V gene: TRBV27; D gene: TRBD1; CDR3 DNA: TGTGCCAGCAGTCCCGGGACAGGGGGTTTCTACGAGCAGTACTTC; CDR3 protein: CASSPGTGGFYEQYF
J gene: TRBJ2-7; clone size: few; V gene: TRBV20-1; D gene: NA; CDR3 DNA: TGCAGTGCTGGGCAGACCCTTGAGCAGTACTTC; CDR3 protein: CSAGQTLEQYF
J gene: TRBJ2-5; clone size: NA; V gene: TRBV28; D gene: NA; CDR3 DNA: TGTGCCAGCAGTTTTACCCAGTACTTC; CDR3 protein: CASSFTQYF
J gene: TRBJ1-2; clone size: few; V gene: TRBV10-3; D gene: TRBD1; CDR3 DNA: TGTGCCATCAGGTCCGGGACAGGGTGGGATGGCTACACCTTC; CDR3 protein: CAIRSGTGWDGYTF
J gene: TRBJ1-2; clone size: NA; V gene: TRBV21-1; D gene: NA; CDR3 DNA: TGTGCCAGCCTTAACAGGGAAGGCTACACCTTC; CDR3 protein: CASLNREGYTF
J gene: TRBJ2-7; clone size: NA; V gene: TRBV7-2; D gene: TRBD2; CDR3 DNA: TGTGCCAGCAGCCTACTAGCGGGGGTACCGAGCGAGCAGTACTTC; CDR3 protein: CASSLLAGVPSEQYF
J gene: TRBJ1-1; clone size: NA; V gene: TRBV3-1; D gene: TRBD1; CDR3 DNA: TGTGCCAGCAGCCGAGGACAGGGGGCTGGCGCTTTCTTT; CDR3 protein: CASSRGQGAGAFF
J gene: TRBJ1-5; clone size: few; V gene: TRBV27; D gene: NA; CDR3 DNA: TGTGCCAGCAGTAACCGGGACGGATCTTATCAGCCCCAGCATTTT; CDR3 protein: CASSNRDGSYQPQHF
J gene: TRBJ2-1; clone size: NA; V gene: TRBV27; D gene: TRBD1; CDR3 DNA: TGTGCCAGCAGTAAGGACAGGTTCGCCAACAATGAGCAGTTCTTC; CDR3 protein: CASSKDRFANNEQFF
J gene: TRBJ2-7; clone size: NA; V gene: TRBV11-3; D gene: NA; CDR3 DNA: TGTGCCAGCAGCTCTTGGGCCGGCGGCGGGGGCTTCTCCTACGAGCAGTACTTC; CDR3 protein: CASSSWAGGGGFSYEQYF
J gene: TRBJ1-2; clone size: NA; V gene: TRBV29-1; D gene: NA; CDR3 DNA: TGCAGCGCTTCGGGAGACTATGGCTACACCTTC; CDR3 protein: CSASGDYGYTF
J gene: TRBJ1-2; clone size: NA; V gene: TRBV20-1; D gene: NA; CDR3 DNA: TGCAGTGCTAGAGATCAAAGGTACTGGGGCTACACCTTC; CDR3 protein: CSARDQRYWGYTF
J gene: TRBJ1-2; clone size: few; V gene: TRBV20-1; D gene: TRBD1; CDR3 DNA: TGCAGTGCTCGCGGACAGGGGGCGTCCTATGGCTACACCTTC; CDR3 protein: CSARGQGASYGYTF
J gene: TRBJ2-3; clone size: NA; V gene: TRBV29-1; D gene: NA; CDR3 DNA: TGCAGCGAGGCAGAGACAGATACGCAGTATTTT; CDR3 protein: CSEAETDTQYF
J gene: TRBJ2-7; clone size: few; V gene: TRBV7-2; D gene: NA; CDR3 DNA: TGTGCCAGCAGCTTTCAGGGTCTGGGCGAGCAGTACTTC; CDR3 protein: CASSFQGLGEQYF
J gene: TRBJ2-7; clone size: NA; V gene: TRBV28; D gene: NA; CDR3 DNA: TGTGCCAGCAGCCTCGTTCGGGGCCTCTCCTACGAGCAGTACTTC; CDR3 protein: CASSLVRGLSYEQYF
J gene: TRBJ2-3; clone size: NA; V gene: TRBV6-5; D gene: NA; CDR3 DNA: TGTGCCAGCACCCGGGTTAGCACAGATACGCAGTATTTT; CDR3 protein: CASTRVSTDTQYF
J gene: TRBJ2-7; clone size: NA; V gene: TRBV28; D gene: NA; CDR3 DNA: TGTGCCAGCACAGCCGACTCCTACGAGCAGTACTTC; CDR3 protein: CASTADSYEQYF
J gene: TRBJ2-5; clone size: NA; V gene: TRBV7-2; D gene: NA; CDR3 DNA: TGTGCCAGCAGCTCCCACAGTAGTCTAGAGACCCAGTACTTC; CDR3 protein: CASSSHSSLETQYF
J gene: TRBJ2-4; clone size: few; V gene: TRBV29-1; D gene: TRBD1; CDR3 DNA: TGCAGCGTTGTCCGCGGACAGGGGGTGGGAGAGCAGTACTTC; CDR3 protein: CSVVRGQGVGEQYF
J gene: TRBJ2-5; clone size: NA; V gene: TRBV5-1; D gene: NA; CDR3 DNA: TGCGCCAGCAGCACGGACTCCGGGCCGCGGGAGACCCAGTACTTC; CDR3 protein: CASSTDSGPRETQYF
J gene: TRBJ2-7; clone size: NA; V gene: TRBV7-3; D gene: TRBD2; CDR3 DNA: TGTGCCAGCAGCTGGGGACTAGCGGGAGGTACGTCGACGGGCGAGCAGTACTTC; CDR3 protein: CASSWGLAGGTSTGEQYF